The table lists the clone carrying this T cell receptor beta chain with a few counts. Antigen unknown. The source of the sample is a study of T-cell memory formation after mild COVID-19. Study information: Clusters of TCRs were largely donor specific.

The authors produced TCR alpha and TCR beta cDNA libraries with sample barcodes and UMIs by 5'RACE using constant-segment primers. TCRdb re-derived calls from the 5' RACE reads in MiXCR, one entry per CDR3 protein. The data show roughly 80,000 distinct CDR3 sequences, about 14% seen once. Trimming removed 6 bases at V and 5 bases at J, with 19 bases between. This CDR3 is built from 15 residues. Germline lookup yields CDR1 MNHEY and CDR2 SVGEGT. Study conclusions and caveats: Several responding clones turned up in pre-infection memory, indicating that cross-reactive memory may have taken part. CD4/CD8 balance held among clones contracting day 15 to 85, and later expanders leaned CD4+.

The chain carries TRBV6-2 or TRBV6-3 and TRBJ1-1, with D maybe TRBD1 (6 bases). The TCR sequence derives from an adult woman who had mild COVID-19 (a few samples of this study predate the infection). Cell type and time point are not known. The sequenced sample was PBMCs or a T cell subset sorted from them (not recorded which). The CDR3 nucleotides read TGTGCCAGCAGCCTTACTTCCCAGGGGTATACTGAAGCTTTCTTT. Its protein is CASSLTSQGYTEAFF.